Following are 23 T cell receptor beta chains from one sample sequenced in a study of neurological immune-mediated disorders. Regarding time point: technical triplicate 2. One entry per CDR3 protein, called by TCRdb with MiXCR from the 5' RACE reads. The sample has under 70,000 distinct CDR3 sequences, 24% seen once. The specimen sequenced was PBMCs. The receptors here all came from a man in his fifties or sixties with HTLV-1-associated myelopathy (HAM/TSP).

This clonotype has only a few counts. The chain links TRBV6-1 to TRBJ1-1, with D hard to call. The V end was cut by 2 bases, the J end by 4 bases, with 2 bases between. Germline lookup yields CDR1 MNHNS and CDR2 SASEGT. The CDR3 spans 11 residues. DNA for the CDR3: TGTGCCAGCAGTGAATTCACTGAAGCTTTCTTT. Translating gives CASSEFTEAFF.

For the CDR3, the DNA is TGTGCCAGCAGTTATGCGGCGGGAGGCCCCCCCTACAATGAGCAGTTCTTC. Protein product: CASSYAAGGPPYNEQFF. V is TRBV6-2 or TRBV6-3 and J is TRBJ2-1, with 8 nucleotides matching TRBD2. The V and J ends lost 3 bases and 2 bases, in that order; junction bases with no gene match: 9. Germline lookup yields CDR1 MNHEY and CDR2 SVGEGT. The length of the CDR3 is 17 residues.

This clonotype was counted many times. This chain connects TRBV5-1 to TRBJ2-3, with TRBD2 identical over 8 bases. CDR1 is SGHRS, CDR2 YFSETQ, per germline. Unmatched junction bases numbered 12, after V lost 5 bases and J lost 4 bases. This CDR3 contains 16 residues. The CDR3, as DNA: TGCGCCAGCAGAACGGGAGGGAGTTTGGCCGCAGATACGCAGTATTTT. Its translation: CASRTGGSLAADTQYF.

The chain employs TRBV5-1 and TRBJ2-1, with D perhaps matching TRBD2 (5 bases). This CDR3 comprises 14 residues. The germline V and J ends were trimmed by 1 base and 10 bases, with 15 bases remaining between them. Germline CDR1 and CDR2: SGHRS and YFSETQ. Here the CDR3 DNA reads TGCGCCAGCAGCTTGAGACTATCCCCCTACGAGCAGTTCTTC. This translates into CASSLRLSPYEQFF.

This clonotype was found a few times. This rearrangement joins TRBV2 to TRBJ1-6; D call uncertain. The CDR3 has 14 amino acids. The germline V gene encodes CDR1 SNHLY and CDR2 FYNNEI. Trimming took 8 bases from V and 7 from J, leaving 15 bases between them. DNA for the CDR3: TGTGCCAGCGCCTCGGAGACCCTAAATTCACCCCTCCACTTT. Amino acids: CASASETLNSPLHF.

The V gene is TRBV4-1, the J gene TRBJ2-1; the D gene is possibly TRBD2 (5 bases). Germline-derived CDR1 and CDR2 are MGHRA and YSYEKL. The CDR3 is 16 residues long. Trimming shortened V by 0 bases and J by 2 bases, and 11 bases separated the two germline ends. In nucleotides, the CDR3 is TGCGCCAGCAGCCAAGAATTAGCGCAAACCTACAATGAGCAGTTCTTC. Translation gives CASSQELAQTYNEQFF.

The sample holds a few counts of this clonotype. The chain carries TRBV20-1 and TRBJ2-1, with 7 bases fitting TRBD2. V lost 5 bases and J lost 2; bases outside the gene matches: 6. Germline CDR1 reads DFQATT; CDR2 reads SNEGSKA (reference sequence). The CDR3 loop spans 14 amino acids. CDR3 protein: CSAGPSGAYNEQFF. CDR3 bases: TGCAGTGCTGGACCTAGCGGAGCCTACAATGAGCAGTTCTTC.

In this sample, this clonotype turned up many times. For the CDR3, the DNA is TGTGCCACCAGTGATTTCGACGCTTCTGGGGCCAACGTCCTGACTTTC. Protein: CATSDFDASGANVLTF. This chain connects TRBV24-1 to TRBJ2-6; D unresolved. The CDR3 is 16 residues long. V was pared by 1 base and J by 1 base, with 7 bases between. The germline V gene has CDR1 KGHDR and CDR2 SFDVKD.

In this sample, this clonotype turned up many times. V gene TRBV5-1 combines with J gene TRBJ2-3; 9 nucleotides line up with TRBD2. CDR1 and CDR2 from the germline V gene are SGHRS and YFSETQ. Unmatched junction bases numbered 3, after V lost 3 bases and J lost 1 base. This CDR3 has 15 residues. The CDR3: CASSSGLAGTDTQYF. The CDR3 DNA follows: TGCGCCAGCAGCTCGGGACTAGCAGGCACAGATACGCAGTATTTT. The complete variable domain, with remaining parts taken from reference TRBV5-1 and TRBJ2-3, reads KAGVTQTPRYLIKTRGQQVTLSCSPISGHRSVSWYQQTPGQGLQFLFEYFSETQRNKGNFPGRFSGRQFSNSRSEMNVSTLELGDSALYLCASSSGLAGTDTQYFGPGTRLTVL.

A note on this clonotype: One end of the junction does not line up with germline, which may come from a read error. The chain couples TRBV20-1 to TRBJ2-3; tentatively, D is TRBD2 (5 bases). This CDR3 spans 14 amino acids. Germline CDR1 and CDR2: DFQATT and SNEGSKA (reference sequence). The DNA for the CDR3 is TGCACTGCTAAGGACGGCGGGCGCGTAGATACGCAGTATTTT. Its protein is CTAKDGGRVDTQYF.

This clonotype was detected many times. This chain joins TRBV14 and TRBJ1-5; D is unclear. CDR3 length: 14 amino acids. Germline V gene sequence: CDR1 SGHDN, CDR2 FVKESK. V lost 3 bases and J lost 2, with 8 bases in between. The CDR3 DNA follows: TGTGCCAGCAGCCAGGGGAGTGGCAATCAGCCCCAGCATTTT. Its protein product is CASSQGSGNQPQHF.

The CDR3 loop is CASRRDPAGTEAFF. The CDR3 nucleotides are TGCGCCAGCAGGCGGGATCCGGCGGGCACTGAAGCTTTCTTT. This chain connects TRBV5-1 to TRBJ1-1; no firm D call. Trimming removed 5 bases from V and 4 bases from J, with 15 bases in between. The CDR3 covers 14 residues. Germline CDR1 and CDR2: SGHRS and YFSETQ.

This clonotype was counted at least ten times. This chain joins TRBV20-1 and TRBJ2-3; 7 bases are shared with TRBD1. The CDR3 runs to 14 residues. Per the germline V gene, CDR1 is DFQATT and CDR2 is SNEGSKA (reference sequence). V dropped 4 bases and J dropped 0; count of bases not matched to a gene: 4. The CDR3 DNA reads TGCAGTGCTATGAGGGGGCAGAGCACAGATACGCAGTATTTT. Its protein product is CSAMRGQSTDTQYF.

This clonotype was observed at least ten times. The V and J genes are TRBV5-1 and TRBJ2-2, with D maybe TRBD1 (6 bases). Germline values: CDR1 SGHRS, CDR2 YFSETQ. With 1 base removed from V and 7 bases from J, the gap between germline ends came to 17 bases. The CDR3 has 16 residues. The CDR3 coding sequence is TGCGCCAGCAGCTTGTCAAACTCAGGGGATGTCGGGGAGCTGTTTTTT. This sequence encodes CASSLSNSGDVGELFF.

This clonotype occurred many times. J is TRBJ1-2 and V is TRBV6-5, with D possibly TRBD1 on 6 matching bases. V was cut by 5 bases and J by 4 bases, with 11 bases left in between. CDR3 length: 13 residues. In germline, CDR1 is MNHEY, CDR2 SVGAGI. The CDR3 spells CASSLDRRYGYTF. CDR3 DNA: TGTGCCAGCAGTCTTGACAGGCGCTATGGCTACACCTTC.

The table lists this clonotype with a few counts. The chain couples TRBV5-1 to TRBJ2-7; the D gene is possibly TRBD2 (6 bases). CDR3 length equals 15 residues. The V end lost 4 bases, the J end lost 5 bases, and 19 bases lay between the germline ends. CDR1 is SGHRS, CDR2 YFSETQ, per germline. CDR3 amino acids: CASSGNVGRGNEQYF. In nucleotides, the CDR3 is TGCGCCAGCAGCGGGAATGTAGGACGGGGGAACGAGCAGTACTTC.

The rearrangement joins TRBV5-4 to TRBJ2-3; D is perhaps TRBD1 (6 bases). With 4 bases removed from V and 2 bases from J, the gap between germline ends came to 14 bases. Per the germline V gene, CDR1 is SGHNT and CDR2 is YYREEE (reference sequence). The CDR3 is made up of 15 amino acids. CDR3 nucleotide sequence: TGTGCCAGCAGCAACCCGGGACAAGACACAGATACGCAGTATTTT. Amino acids: CASSNPGQDTDTQYF.

This clonotype was seen many times. This chain links TRBV12-3 or TRBV12-4 with TRBJ1-2; D gene ambiguous. The CDR3 covers 12 residues. Trimming took off 5 bases at V and 6 bases at J, with 10 bases between the two ends. The CDR3 is CASSRGRDGYTF. The CDR3 DNA sequence: TGTGCCAGCAGTCGTGGAAGGGATGGCTACACCTTC.

This sequence joins TRBV11-2 and TRBJ2-3; no reliable D call. Germline V gene data show CDR1 as SGHAT and CDR2 as FQNNGV. V lost 6 bases, J lost 1 base, and 11 bases lay in between. There are 14 residues in the CDR3. In DNA form, the CDR3 reads TGTGCCAGCAGAACGTTAGTGCGCACAGATACGCAGTATTTT. It translates to CASRTLVRTDTQYF.

This clonotype was counted at least ten times. V gene TRBV7-2 combines with J gene TRBJ2-1, with 9 bases that match TRBD2. This CDR3 contains 14 residues. CDR1 and CDR2 from the germline V gene are SGHTA and FQGNSA. V trimming: 5 bases; J trimming: 15 bases; junction bases outside the gene matches: 14. This CDR3 reads CASSGGLAGYNSFF. The DNA for the CDR3 is TGTGCCAGCAGCGGGGGACTAGCAGGGTATAATTCGTTCTTC.

This clonotype was recorded many times. This sequence joins TRBV28 and TRBJ2-5; D is uncertain. The CDR3 is 13 amino acids. V dropped 4 bases and J dropped 4 bases, with 10 bases sitting between them. The germline V gene encodes CDR1 MDHEN and CDR2 SYDVKM. CDR3 sequence reads: CASSSRVVETQYF. The CDR3 DNA reads as TGTGCCAGCAGTTCTAGAGTCGTAGAGACCCAGTACTTC.

This clonotype came up once. The rearrangement uses TRBV28 and TRBJ2-1, with 11 positions matching TRBD2. The CDR3 has 16 residues. Germline V gene data show CDR1 as MDHEN and CDR2 as SYDVKM. Trimming at V came to 2 bases and at J to 8 bases, leaving 8 bases not matched to a gene. The chain's CDR3 is CASSLIAGGPLDEQFF. The CDR3 region has the DNA TGTGCCAGCAGTTTAATAGCGGGAGGGCCGTTAGATGAGCAGTTCTTC. Combining the CDR3 with reference TRBV28 and TRBJ2-1 gives the whole variable domain DVKVTQSSRYLVKRTGEKVFLECVQDMDHENMFWYRQDPGLGLRLIYFSYDVKMKEKGDIPEGYSVSREKKERFSLILESASTNQTSMYLCASSLIAGGPLDEQFFGPGTRLTVL.

Concerning this clonotype: A much larger clone is a single base away; this may be a read error. The chain joins TRBV29-1 to TRBJ2-3, with D hard to call. Germline V lookup: CDR1 SQVTM, CDR2 ANQGSEA. The CDR3 consists of 12 residues. CDR3 region: CSIRDGADTKYF. The CDR3, as DNA: TGCAGCATCCGCGATGGTGCAGATACGAAGTATTTT.